This TCR beta chain emerged from a study of blood T cell repertoires in COVID-19. Assay used: immunoSEQ multiplex PCR; TCRdb lists only in-frame clones, some missing. The sample contains 200,000 or so clones, around 90% of which appear only once. Sequences were obtained from PBMCs or T cells enriched from blood (not recorded which). The origin of this receptor is a man between 25 and 39 years old in a cohort exposed to, infected with or recovered from COVID-19 (not recorded which).

The CDR3 region is CASSPTTTGTGYQPQHF. The CDR3 nucleotides are TGTGCCAGCTCACCCACCACTACCGGGACAGGGTATCAGCCCCAGCATTTT. The chain has TRBV18 and TRBJ1-5, with 9 bases identical to TRBD1. The CDR3 covers 17 residues. Germline V gene data show CDR1 as KGHSH and CDR2 as LQKENI. The V segment lost 3 bases and the J segment 5 bases; nucleotides outside the gene matches: 11.